This entry lists 8 T cell receptor beta chains sequenced from one sample in a study of regulatory dendritic cells for organ transplantation. Libraries were prepared by immunoSEQ multiplex PCR; TCRdb keeps only in-frame clonotypes and omits some of them. The sample yields some 11,000 clones, nearly 80% seen once. Allogeneic regulatory or mature dendritic cells were co-cultured for less than 6 days with CFSE-labeled sorted T cells at 1:10. Antigens of these TCRs are unknown. The sample was naive CD8+ T cells from blood cultured with regulatory dendritic cells. Described subset: CD45RA+ naive T cells. These receptors originate from a human donor in good health.

V and J are TRBV10-3 and TRBJ2-1; a weak D match, TRBD1 (5 bases). Trimming shortened V by 1 base and J by 9 bases, and 10 bases separated the two germline ends. Germline assignment: CDR1 ENHRY and CDR2 SYGVKD. CDR3 length: 13 residues. The CDR3 coding sequence is TGTGCCATCAGTGAGTTGAAGGGGCTTGAGCAGTTCTTC. It codes for CAISELKGLEQFF.

V is TRBV7-9 and J is TRBJ1-2; D gene unclear. This CDR3 has 15 residues. V lost 1 base, J lost 6 bases, and 15 bases lay in between. Germline CDR1 is SEHNR and CDR2 is FQNEAQ (reference sequence). CDR3 loop: CASSLEKGGPHGYTF. CDR3 coding DNA: TGTGCCAGCAGCTTAGAAAAAGGCGGGCCCCATGGCTACACCTTC.

This sequence joins TRBV9 and TRBJ1-1; D remains ambiguous. The V gene's germline CDR1 is SGDLS and CDR2 YYNGEE. V lost 1 base to trimming and J lost 1 base, with 8 bases between them. The CDR3 is 14 residues long. The DNA for the CDR3 is TGTGCCAGCAGCGTATCTGGAGGGAACACTGAAGCTTTCTTT. This translates into CASSVSGGNTEAFF.

The chain has TRBV10-3 and TRBJ2-1, with 7 bases aligning to TRBD2. V gave up 5 bases and J gave up 0 bases; unmatched junction bases: 1. Germline CDR1 reads ENHRY; CDR2 reads SYGVKD. CDR3 size: 14 residues. CDR3: CAISSGASYNEQFF. In DNA form, the CDR3 reads TGTGCCATCAGTAGCGGGGCCTCCTACAATGAGCAGTTCTTC.

This clone was detected only a few times. The chain joins TRBV2 to TRBJ2-1, with 13 bases matching TRBD2. Trimming at V came to 6 bases and at J to 5 bases, leaving 1 base not matched to a gene. Germline loops: CDR1 SNHLY, CDR2 FYNNEI. The CDR3 is made up of 14 amino acids. CDR3 sequence (DNA): TGTGCCAGCAGAGGACTAGCGGGGGACAATGAGCAGTTCTTC. This codes for CASRGLAGDNEQFF.

V usage is TRBV10-3 and J usage is TRBJ2-7, with 8 nucleotides matching TRBD1. The CDR3 contains 14 residues. From germline, CDR1 is ENHRY and CDR2 SYGVKD. The V segment lost 7 bases and the J segment 0 bases; nucleotides outside the gene matches: 5. The CDR3 nucleotides read TGTGCCATCACTGACAGGGGTAGCTCCTACGAGCAGTACTTC. Translated: CAITDRGSSYEQYF.

The rearrangement joins TRBV7-6 to TRBJ2-1, with 9 bases fitting TRBD1. The CDR3 is made up of 15 amino acids. CDR1 and CDR2 from the germline V gene are SGHVS and FNYEAQ. V was pared by 5 bases and J by 5 bases, with 7 bases of the junction left unmatched. In DNA, the CDR3 is TGTGCCAGCAGCGCGACGGGACAGGGTAACAATGAGCAGTTCTTC. This encodes CASSATGQGNNEQFF.

V gene TRBV9 combines with J gene TRBJ1-5; 9 bases align to TRBD1. V gave up 4 bases and J gave up 5 bases; unmatched junction bases: 10. Germline CDR1 and CDR2: SGDLS and YYNGEE. There are 16 residues in the CDR3. The CDR3 DNA reads as TGTGCCAGCAGCCCTGGTTCGGGACAGGGACATCAGCCCCAGCATTTT. Amino acids: CASSPGSGQGHQPQHF.